One sample yielded the 9 T cell receptor beta chains listed below, sequenced in a study of STAT3 mutations in large granular lymphocyte leukemia. Overall study findings and caveats: Every T-cell large granular lymphocyte leukemia patient had at least one immunodominant TCR beta clonotype.

TCRdb's copy holds only in-frame clones and misses some; the assay was immunoSEQ multiplex PCR. Seen here are about 12,000 clones, 81% observed once, and the top ten hold 51%. Antigen specificity for these receptors is unknown. Sequencing was carried out using peripheral blood mononuclear cells. Receptor source: a man aged 55 to 70 with T-cell large granular lymphocyte leukemia. Some clones in this sample may be carry-over from other donors' samples.

This clone has a handful of counts. The gene calls are TRBV7-3 and TRBJ1-2, with D maybe TRBD1 (5 bases). Trimming removed 5 bases at V and 4 bases at J, with 11 bases between. This CDR3 is 13 amino acids long. Germline CDR1 SGHTA, CDR2 FQGTGA. The CDR3 protein is CASSGGRGYGYTF. CDR3 DNA: TGTGCCAGCAGCGGTGGTAGGGGCTATGGCTACACCTTC.

This clone occurred once. The chain recombines TRBV25-1 with TRBJ1-2; D not certain. Germline lookup yields CDR1 MGHDK and CDR2 SYGVNS. The CDR3 contains 11 residues. Trimming removed 3 bases at V and 4 bases at J, with 3 bases between. CDR3 sequence reads: CASSDTYGYTF. The CDR3 region has the DNA TGTGCCAGCAGTGACACCTATGGCTACACCTTC.

This clone was seen more than once but under ten times. The chain joins TRBV18 to TRBJ2-7, with D perhaps TRBD1 or TRBD2 (5 bases each). The germline V gene has CDR1 KGHSH and CDR2 LQKENI. The V end was cut by 9 bases, the J end by 2 bases, with 20 bases between. The CDR3 sequence is 15 residues long. In nucleotides, the CDR3 is TGTGCCAGGCTTCGGGGCCGCACCAAAACCTACGAGCAGTACTTC. It encodes CARLRGRTKTYEQYF.

This clone was observed a few times. The CDR3 is CAWSRGENTEAFF. CDR3 in DNA: TGTGCCTGGAGTAGGGGTGAGAACACTGAAGCTTTCTTT. This chain links TRBV30 with TRBJ1-1, with D possibly matching TRBD1 (5 bases). Germline V CDR1 and CDR2: GTSNPN, SVGIG (reference sequence). The V and J ends lost 2 bases and 1 base respectively, with 8 bases between them. The CDR3 has 13 amino acids.

This chain uses TRBV21-1 with TRBJ2-5; TRBD2 reflects the table's D call only, with no check against the DNA. TRBV21-1 is classified as a pseudogene. The CDR3 runs to 15 residues. This CDR3 is CASSLRYAGQETQYF. For the CDR3, the DNA is TGTGCCAGCAGCCTAAGATATGCGGGCCAAGAGACCCAGTACTTC.

V and J are TRBV19 and TRBJ2-2; no reliable D call. V was clipped by 5 bases and J by 0 bases, with 4 bases between them. Germline values: CDR1 LNHDA, CDR2 SQIVND (reference sequence). This CDR3 spans 13 amino acids. The CDR3 DNA sequence: TGTGCCAGTAGTCCTACGAACACCGGGGAGCTGTTTTTT. Translation gives CASSPTNTGELFF.

The V and J genes are TRBV2 and TRBJ2-7, with TRBD1 matching over 8 bases. V lost 8 bases to trimming and J lost 4 bases; unmatched junction nucleotides: 4. Germline CDR1 is SNHLY and CDR2 is FYNNEI. There are 12 residues in the CDR3. CDR3 DNA: TGTGCCAGCCGGGACAGGCTTTACGAGCAGTACTTC. Translated, it gives CASRDRLYEQYF.

The chain recombines TRBV6-1 with TRBJ1-2; TRBD1 might be the D (5 bases). Deletions cut 4 bases from V and 8 bases from J, with 11 bases between. Germline V gene sequence: CDR1 MNHNS, CDR2 SASEGT. This CDR3 is 12 amino acids long. This chain's CDR3 is CASSVTGEGYTF. The CDR3, as DNA: TGTGCCAGCAGTGTGACGGGGGAAGGCTACACCTTC.

The genes are TRBV7-2 and TRBJ2-4, with 11 nucleotides matching TRBD1. This CDR3 region has 14 residues. Trimming removed 5 bases from V and 6 bases from J; junction bases left unmatched: 3. Germline CDR1 is SGHTA and CDR2 is FQGNSA. CDR3 sequence: CASSEGQGGNIQYF. CDR3 nucleotides: TGTGCCAGCAGCGAGGGACAGGGGGGAAACATTCAGTACTTC. The full variable domain, rest sourced from reference TRBV7-2 and TRBJ2-4, is GAGVSQSPSNKVTEKGKDVELRCDPISGHTALYWYRQSLGQGLEFLIYFQGNSAPDKSGLPSDRFSAERTGGSVSTLTIQRTQQEDSAVYLCASSEGQGGNIQYFGAGTRLSVL.